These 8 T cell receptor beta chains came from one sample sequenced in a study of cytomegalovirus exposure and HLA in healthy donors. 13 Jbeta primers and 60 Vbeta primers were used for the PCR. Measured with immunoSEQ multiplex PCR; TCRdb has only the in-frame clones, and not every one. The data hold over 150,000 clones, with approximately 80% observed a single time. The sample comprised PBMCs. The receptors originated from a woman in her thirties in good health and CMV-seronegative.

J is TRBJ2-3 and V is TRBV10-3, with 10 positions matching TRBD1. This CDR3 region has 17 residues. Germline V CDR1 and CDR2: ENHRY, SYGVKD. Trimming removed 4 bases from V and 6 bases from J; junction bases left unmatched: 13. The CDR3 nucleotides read TGTGCCATCAGTGGTATTCCGGGACAGGGGTCGGGGGATACGCAGTATTTT. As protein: CAISGIPGQGSGDTQYF.

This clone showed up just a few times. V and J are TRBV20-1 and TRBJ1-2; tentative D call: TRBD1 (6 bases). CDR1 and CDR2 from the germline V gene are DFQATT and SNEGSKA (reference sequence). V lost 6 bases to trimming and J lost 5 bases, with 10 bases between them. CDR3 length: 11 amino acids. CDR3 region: CSASGDYGYTF. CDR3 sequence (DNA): TGCAGTGCGTCAGGGGATTATGGCTACACCTTC.

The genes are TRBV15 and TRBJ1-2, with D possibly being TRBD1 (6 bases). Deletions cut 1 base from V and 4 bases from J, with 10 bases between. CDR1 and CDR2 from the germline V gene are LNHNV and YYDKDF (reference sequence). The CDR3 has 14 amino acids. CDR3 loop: CATSRGQGPYGYTF. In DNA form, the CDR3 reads TGTGCCACCAGCAGAGGCCAGGGGCCCTATGGCTACACCTTC.

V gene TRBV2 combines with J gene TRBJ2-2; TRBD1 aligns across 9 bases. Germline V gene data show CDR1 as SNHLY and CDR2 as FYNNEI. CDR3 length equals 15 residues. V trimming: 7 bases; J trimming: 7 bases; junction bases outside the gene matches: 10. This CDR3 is CASTRRQGGGGELFF. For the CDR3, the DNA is TGTGCCAGCACTCGTAGACAGGGGGGAGGCGGGGAGCTGTTTTTT.

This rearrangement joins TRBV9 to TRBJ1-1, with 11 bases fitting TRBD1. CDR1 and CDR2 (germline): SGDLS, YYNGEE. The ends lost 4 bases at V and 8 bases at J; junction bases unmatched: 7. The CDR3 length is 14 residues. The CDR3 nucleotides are TGTGCCAGCAGCAAACGGACAGGGGGCGGAGAAGCTTTCTTT. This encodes CASSKRTGGGEAFF.

In DNA, the CDR3 is TGTGCCAGCAGCGGGACAGGGAACACCGGGGAGCTGTTTTTT. It encodes CASSGTGNTGELFF. This chain joins TRBV7-8 and TRBJ2-2, with 8 nucleotides matching TRBD1. This CDR3 region has 14 residues. V trimming: 5 bases; J trimming: 1 base; junction bases outside the gene matches: 0. CDR1 and CDR2 from the germline V gene are SGHVS and FQNEAQ.

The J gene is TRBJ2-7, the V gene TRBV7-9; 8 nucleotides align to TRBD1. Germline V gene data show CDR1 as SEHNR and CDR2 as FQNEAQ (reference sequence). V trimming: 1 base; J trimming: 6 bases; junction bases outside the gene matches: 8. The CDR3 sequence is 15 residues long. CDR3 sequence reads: CASSLGRTGKGEQYF. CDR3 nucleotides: TGTGCCAGCAGCTTAGGCCGGACAGGGAAGGGCGAGCAGTACTTC.

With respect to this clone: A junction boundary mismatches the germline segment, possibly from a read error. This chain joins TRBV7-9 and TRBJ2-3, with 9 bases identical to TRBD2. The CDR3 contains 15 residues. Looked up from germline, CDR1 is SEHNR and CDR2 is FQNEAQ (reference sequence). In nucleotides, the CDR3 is TGTTCCAGCAGCTTAGGGACTAGCCGCACAGATACGCAGTATTTT. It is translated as CSSSLGTSRTDTQYF. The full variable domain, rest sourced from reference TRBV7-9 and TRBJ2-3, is DTGVSQNPRHKITKRGQNVTFRCDPISEHNRLYWYRQTLGQGPEFLTYFQNEAQLEKSRLLSDRFSAERPKGSFSTLEIQRTEQGDSAMYLCSSSLGTSRTDTQYFGPGTRLTVL.